This record covers a single TCR beta chain. Produced via immunoSEQ multiplex PCR; TCRdb's table is partial and in-frame only. The table lists about 9,000 clones, about 80% of them singletons. Time point of the sample: neoterminal ileum biopsy at postoperative endoscopy, about 6 months after surgery. This record belongs to a study of T cell repertoires in ileal Crohn's disease. Study in general: Thiopurines (about twelve) or anti-TNF agents (more than 17) were given postoperatively to about half.

V was trimmed by 6 bases and J by 1 base, leaving 16 bases between them. Germline CDR1 MDHEN, CDR2 SYDVKM. The CDR3 totals 15 residues. This chain links TRBV28 with TRBJ2-7; weak D call: TRBD2 (5 bases). The receptor comes from an adult with Crohn's disease. Sequenced material: ileal tissue. CDR3: CASRLFSTGSYEQYF. CDR3 DNA sequence: TGTGCCAGCAGACTCTTTTCGACGGGATCCTACGAGCAGTACTTC.